This T cell receptor (beta chain) was sequenced during a study of blood T cell repertoires in COVID-19. This clone was seen more than once but under ten times. Original processing methods: Amplification with reference gene primers provided the estimates of nucleated cell counts. TCRdb's copy holds only in-frame clones and misses some; the assay was immunoSEQ multiplex PCR. The V and J calls and clone size come from that table; D and trimming were worked out from the DNA. The sample records a few hundred thousand clones, 90% being singletons. This sequence originates from a young man who had recovered from COVID-19. The sequencing input was PBMCs or T cells enriched from blood (not recorded which).

DNA of the CDR3: TGTGCCACCAGTGATTTCCAGTGCTCTGGAAACACCATATATTTT. Protein: CATSDFQCSGNTIYF. The V gene is TRBV24-1, the J gene TRBJ1-3, with unresolved D. The CDR3 consists of 15 residues. Germline CDR1 is KGHDR and CDR2 is SFDVKD. The V end was cut by 1 base, the J end by 0 bases, with 6 bases between.